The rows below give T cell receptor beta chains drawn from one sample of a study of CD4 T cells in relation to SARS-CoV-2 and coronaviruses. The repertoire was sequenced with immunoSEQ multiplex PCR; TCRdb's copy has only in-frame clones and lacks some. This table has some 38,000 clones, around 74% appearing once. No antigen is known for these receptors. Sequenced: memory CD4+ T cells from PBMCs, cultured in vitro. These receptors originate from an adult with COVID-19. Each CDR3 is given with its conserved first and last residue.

CDR3aa: CASSSRVGGEKLFF
j_gene: TRBJ1-4
v_gene: TRBV2

CDR3aa: CASSKEGKNSIYQPQHF
j_gene: TRBJ1-5
v_gene: TRBV21-1

CDR3aa: CASSPQGERAYEQYF
j_gene: TRBJ2-7
v_gene: TRBV28

CDR3aa: CASSERVAVNTEAFF
j_gene: TRBJ1-1
v_gene: TRBV2

CDR3aa: CASSPKLGREHEQYF
j_gene: TRBJ2-7
v_gene: TRBV18

CDR3aa: CASSARPNTGELFF
j_gene: TRBJ2-2
v_gene: TRBV19

CDR3aa: CASSSGAYEQYF
j_gene: TRBJ2-7
v_gene: TRBV5-6

CDR3aa: CASSRASGASSYNEQFF
j_gene: TRBJ2-1
v_gene: TRBV7-9

CDR3aa: CASSFSARIGEQFF
j_gene: TRBJ2-1
v_gene: TRBV28

CDR3aa: CASRGFEVTNTEAFF
j_gene: TRBJ1-1
v_gene: TRBV2

CDR3aa: CASSSTGTGANVLTF
j_gene: TRBJ2-6
v_gene: TRBV28

CDR3aa: CASSNQGAGNTIYF
j_gene: TRBJ1-3
v_gene: TRBV7-9

CDR3aa: CASSVSGGSDNEQFF
j_gene: TRBJ2-1
v_gene: TRBV2

CDR3aa: CASSLFRRNTGELFF
j_gene: TRBJ2-2
v_gene: TRBV7-9

CDR3aa: CASRQGLAGGPAKNIQYF
j_gene: TRBJ2-4
v_gene: TRBV27

CDR3aa: CASTTGGRIYGYTF
j_gene: TRBJ1-2
v_gene: TRBV28

CDR3aa: CASSYLTFRVHEQYF
j_gene: TRBJ2-7
v_gene: TRBV6-2/TRBV6-3

CDR3aa: CASSPGGGRSYEQYF
j_gene: TRBJ2-7
v_gene: TRBV27

CDR3aa: CASSKVNTEAFF
j_gene: TRBJ1-1
v_gene: TRBV19

CDR3aa: CASSYKDSYGYTF
j_gene: TRBJ1-2
v_gene: TRBV6-2/TRBV6-3

CDR3aa: CASSQNSRVLSYNEQFF
j_gene: TRBJ2-1
v_gene: TRBV14

CDR3aa: CASSARRGRGSTDTQYF
j_gene: TRBJ2-3
v_gene: TRBV9

CDR3aa: CAISESRRTSGNSYNEQFF
j_gene: TRBJ2-1
v_gene: TRBV10-3

CDR3aa: CASGRDIETQYF
j_gene: TRBJ2-5
v_gene: TRBV5-4

CDR3aa: CASSQGLAGNQETQYF
j_gene: TRBJ2-5
v_gene: TRBV4-1

CDR3aa: CAWGDRARSYEQYF
j_gene: TRBJ2-7
v_gene: TRBV30

CDR3aa: CASSYAPGTRAHEQYF
j_gene: TRBJ2-7
v_gene: TRBV3-1/TRBV3-2

CDR3aa: CASSYGQGRPTF
j_gene: TRBJ1-2
v_gene: TRBV5-1

CDR3aa: CSGGGYNEQFF
j_gene: TRBJ2-1
v_gene: TRBV20-1

CDR3aa: CASSDTSGVNEQFF
j_gene: TRBJ2-1
v_gene: TRBV6-1

CDR3aa: CATSSGLALSSYNEQFF
j_gene: TRBJ2-1
v_gene: TRBV15

CDR3aa: CASGLSDTQYF
j_gene: TRBJ2-3
v_gene: TRBV2

CDR3aa: CATRTSGSNSEQFF
j_gene: TRBJ2-1
v_gene: TRBV10-3

CDR3aa: CASSPGPKSPDTQYF
j_gene: TRBJ2-3
v_gene: TRBV5-4

CDR3aa: CASSRTSGSYEQYF
j_gene: TRBJ2-7
v_gene: TRBV6-6

CDR3aa: CASSPLRDFNEQFF
j_gene: TRBJ2-1
v_gene: TRBV11-2

CDR3aa: CASSIPGASYEQYF
j_gene: TRBJ2-7
v_gene: TRBV19

CDR3aa: CASSQGKGWDTEAFF
j_gene: TRBJ1-1
v_gene: TRBV3-1/TRBV3-2

CDR3aa: CASSSEQLTYEQYF
j_gene: TRBJ2-7
v_gene: TRBV5-4